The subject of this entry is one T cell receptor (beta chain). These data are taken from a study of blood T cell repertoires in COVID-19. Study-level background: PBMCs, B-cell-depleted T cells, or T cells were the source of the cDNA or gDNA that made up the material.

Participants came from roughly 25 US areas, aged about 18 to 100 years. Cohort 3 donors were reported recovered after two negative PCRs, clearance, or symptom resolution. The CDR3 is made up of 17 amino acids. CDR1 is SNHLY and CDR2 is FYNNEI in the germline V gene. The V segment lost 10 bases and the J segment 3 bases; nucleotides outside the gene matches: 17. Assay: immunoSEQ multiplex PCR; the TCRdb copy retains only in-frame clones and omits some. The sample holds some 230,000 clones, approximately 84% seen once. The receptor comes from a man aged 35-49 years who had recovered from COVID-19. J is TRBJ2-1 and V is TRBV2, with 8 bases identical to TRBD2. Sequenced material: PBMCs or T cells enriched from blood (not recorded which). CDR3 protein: CATELADTSRLYNEQFF. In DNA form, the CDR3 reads TGTGCCACCGAACTAGCGGATACCTCTCGGCTCTACAATGAGCAGTTCTTC.